The T cell receptor beta chain described here comes from a study of CD8+ T cells in alopecia areata. About the research overall: The drug, tofacitinib, lasted 6 to 18 months, followed by 6 months off drug.

After isolation, RNA underwent reverse transcription to generate cDNA as the sequencing template. The table came from immunoSEQ multiplex PCR; TCRdb's copy has only in-frame clones and leaves some out. The sample lists roughly 100,000 clones; roughly 47% were seen once. Deletions cut 6 bases from V and 4 bases from J, with 16 bases between. The CDR3 has 15 amino acids. Per germline, CDR1 MNHEY and CDR2 SVGAGI. Treatment defined: oral pan-JAK inhibitor, 5-10 mg twice daily. This clone was seen a few times. The chain joins TRBV6-5 to TRBJ2-1, with TRBD2 as a possible D gene (6 bases). The receptor was isolated from a human donor with alopecia areata. Specimen: CD8+ T cells sorted from blood, collected at week 24, from a patient treated with tofacitinib. The CDR3 protein is CASRPAGGWYNEQFF. Here the CDR3 DNA reads TGTGCCAGCAGGCCCGCCGGGGGATGGTACAATGAGCAGTTCTTC.